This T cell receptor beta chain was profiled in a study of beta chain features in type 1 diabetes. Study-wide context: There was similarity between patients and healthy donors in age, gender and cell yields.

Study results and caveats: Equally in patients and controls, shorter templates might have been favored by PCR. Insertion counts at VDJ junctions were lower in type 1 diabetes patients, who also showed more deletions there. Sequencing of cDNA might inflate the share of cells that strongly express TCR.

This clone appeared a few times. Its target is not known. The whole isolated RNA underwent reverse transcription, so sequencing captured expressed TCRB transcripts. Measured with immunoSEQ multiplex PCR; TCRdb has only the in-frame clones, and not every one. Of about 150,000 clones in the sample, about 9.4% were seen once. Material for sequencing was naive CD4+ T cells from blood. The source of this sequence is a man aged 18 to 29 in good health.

The CDR3, as DNA: TGTGCCAGCAGCCGACAGGGGGGGAATGAGCAGTTCTTC. Translated, it gives CASSRQGGNEQFF. This chain uses TRBV4-2 with TRBJ2-1; 9 bases match TRBD1. V trimming: 4 bases; J trimming: 7 bases; junction bases outside the gene matches: 2. Germline V lookup: CDR1 LGHNA, CDR2 YNFKEQ. The CDR3 extends over 13 amino acids.